These 21 T cell receptor beta chains originate from one sample sequenced in a study of T-cell reconstitution after alpha-beta-depleted transplantation in children. The library targeted TCRbeta and was prepared with unique molecular identifiers. Via MiXCR, TCRdb re-called the PCR reads, giving one row per CDR3 protein. The sample carries under 350,000 distinct CDR3 sequences, over 8% recorded once. The specimen was PBMCs from the stem cell graft donor, collected from the stem cell graft. Receptors originate from a human donor who donated a stem cell graft to a child with SCID.

This chain uses TRBV6-2 or TRBV6-3 with TRBJ2-1, with D hard to call. Germline V gives CDR1 MNHEY, CDR2 SVGEGT. The CDR3 is 16 amino acids. Trimming removed 2 bases from V and 5 bases from J, with 16 bases in between. CDR3 protein: CASSYESGRVNNEQFF. CDR3 DNA sequence: TGTGCCAGCAGTTACGAATCCGGTAGGGTTAACAATGAGCAGTTCTTC.

The chain links TRBV27 to TRBJ2-1; no clear D. Trimming removed 5 bases from V and 5 bases from J, with 7 bases in between. Germline V gene sequence: CDR1 MNHEY, CDR2 SMNVEV (reference sequence). The CDR3 consists of 12 residues. CDR3 bases: TGTGCCAGCAGTCACAACAACAATGAGCAGTTCTTC. It specifies CASSHNNNEQFF.

The V gene is TRBV12-3 or TRBV12-4, the J gene TRBJ2-7; 7 positions agree with TRBD1. CDR3 length equals 15 residues. The junction had 13 bases not matched to a gene; V was cut back by 8 bases and J by 3 bases. The CDR3 is CASQSKTGSLYEQYF. CDR3 DNA: TGTGCCAGCCAAAGCAAGACAGGGAGTCTCTACGAGCAGTACTTC.

This clonotype has more than one count but fewer than ten. The chain recombines TRBV5-6 with TRBJ1-1; D ambiguous. The germline V gene encodes CDR1 SGHDT and CDR2 YYEEEE. V was trimmed by 0 bases and J by 6 bases, leaving 15 bases between them. The CDR3 has 15 amino acids. Written as DNA, the CDR3 is TGTGCCAGCAGCTTGGTCCCGGGTCAAGGCGCTGAAGCTTTCTTT. Translating it yields CASSLVPGQGAEAFF.

The gene calls are TRBV5-1 and TRBJ2-5, with D possibly matching TRBD1 (6 bases). There are 15 residues in the CDR3. Trimming took off 3 bases at V and 3 bases at J, with 15 bases between the two ends. The germline gives CDR1 SGHRS, CDR2 YFSETQ. In DNA, the CDR3 is TGCGCCAGCAGCTCGCCCGGGCAGGGGAAAGAGACCCAGTACTTC. It encodes CASSSPGQGKETQYF. Filled out from reference TRBV5-1 and TRBJ2-5, the complete variable domain reads KAGVTQTPRYLIKTRGQQVTLSCSPISGHRSVSWYQQTPGQGLQFLFEYFSETQRNKGNFPGRFSGRQFSNSRSEMNVSTLELGDSALYLCASSSPGQGKETQYFGPGTRLLVL.

This clonotype has more than one count but fewer than ten. The chain recombines TRBV7-9 with TRBJ1-2, with 10 bases that match TRBD1. This CDR3 region has 15 residues. Germline assignment: CDR1 SEHNR and CDR2 FQNEAQ (reference sequence). V lost 4 bases and J lost 2; bases outside the gene matches: 4. CDR3 amino acids: CASSYGQGENYGYTF. CDR3 DNA sequence: TGTGCCAGCAGCTACGGACAGGGGGAAAACTATGGCTACACCTTC.

V is TRBV10-3 and J is TRBJ2-1; maybe TRBD1 (5 bases). Germline CDR1 and CDR2: ENHRY and SYGVKD. Trimming removed 4 bases at V and 8 bases at J, with 15 bases between. The CDR3 length is 14 residues. CDR3 region: CAISVSGNWHEQFF. The CDR3 DNA is TGTGCCATCAGTGTGTCAGGGAATTGGCATGAGCAGTTCTTC.

In the case of this clonotype: Possible read error: a much larger clone is one base away. The genes are TRBV4-1 and TRBJ2-7; 11 bases line up with TRBD1. The J call is uncertain, as TRBJ2-1 better fits the DNA end. Germline CDR1 MGHRA, CDR2 YSYEKL. The CDR3 has 17 residues. The CDR3 DNA is TGCGCCAGCAGCCAAGGGGACAGGGGGGTGGAGGCCTACGAGCAGTTCTTC. This sequence encodes CASSQGDRGVEAYEQFF.

The chain has TRBV3-1 and TRBJ1-1, with D possibly matching TRBD1 (6 bases). The germline V gene has CDR1 LGHDT and CDR2 YNNKEL (reference sequence). The CDR3 spans 15 residues. V was pared by 2 bases and J by 2 bases, with 12 bases between. The CDR3 region has the DNA TGTGCCAGCAGCCAATCCGGGACACTAAACACTGAAGCTTTCTTT. This encodes CASSQSGTLNTEAFF.

The V and J genes are TRBV11-1 and TRBJ2-3; D gene ambiguous. The germline V and J ends were trimmed by 0 bases and 0 bases, with 7 bases remaining between them. Per germline, CDR1 SGHAT and CDR2 FQDESV (reference sequence). There are 15 residues in the CDR3. This CDR3 is CASSLATYSTDTQYF. CDR3 nucleotide sequence: TGTGCCAGCAGCTTAGCCACCTATAGCACAGATACGCAGTATTTT.

This chain uses TRBV20-1 with TRBJ2-1; D might be TRBD1 (7 bases). CDR3 length: 17 residues. The ends were cut back, 1 base at V and 3 bases at J, with 19 bases in the middle. Germline lookup yields CDR1 DFQATT and CDR2 SNEGSKA (reference sequence). CDR3 bases: TGCAGTGCTAGAGCGTATTTCCGACAGGGAGGCTACAATGAGCAGTTCTTC. Its protein product is CSARAYFRQGGYNEQFF.

The rearrangement links TRBV15 to TRBJ2-2, with D hard to call. The CDR3 totals 13 residues. V was clipped by 0 bases and J by 6 bases, with 5 bases between them. Germline CDR1 reads LNHNV; CDR2 reads YYDKDF (reference sequence). The CDR3 here is CATSRDEAGELFF. The CDR3 region has the DNA TGTGCCACCAGCAGAGATGAAGCCGGGGAGCTGTTTTTT.

V and J are TRBV10-3 and TRBJ2-7; a weak D match, TRBD2 (6 bases). This CDR3 is 21 amino acids long. V lost 0 bases and J 1 base, leaving 28 bases between the germline ends. The germline V gene encodes CDR1 ENHRY and CDR2 SYGVKD. The chain's CDR3 is CAISESKKTVGRLSPSYEQYF. As DNA, the CDR3 is TGTGCCATCAGTGAGTCGAAAAAGACGGTAGGGAGGTTATCCCCTTCCTACGAGCAGTACTTC.

This clonotype has just a few counts. CDR3 bases: TGCGCCAGCAGCTCACTAGCGGGGACATACGAGCAGTACTTC. This sequence encodes CASSSLAGTYEQYF. The chain has TRBV5-1 and TRBJ2-7; 10 positions match TRBD2. The germline CDR1 and CDR2 sequences are SGHRS and YFSETQ. The CDR3 covers 14 residues. J was trimmed by 4 bases and V by 3 bases; bases with no gene match: 4.

The V and J genes are TRBV6-1 and TRBJ2-3; D may correspond to TRBD1 or TRBD2 (5 bases each). This CDR3 has 13 residues. The V end was cut by 8 bases, the J end by 0 bases, with 9 bases between. Germline V lookup: CDR1 MNHNS, CDR2 SASEGT. CDR3 region: CASLRDSTDTQYF. CDR3 coding DNA: TGTGCCAGCCTCCGGGACAGCACAGATACGCAGTATTTT.

This clonotype has only one observation. The CDR3 region has the DNA TGTGCCAGCAGCCCCGGGGGGATCTACGAGCAGTACTTC. This sequence encodes CASSPGGIYEQYF. J is TRBJ2-7 and V is TRBV2; TRBD2 matches 7 bases. Germline values: CDR1 SNHLY, CDR2 FYNNEI. CDR3 size: 13 residues. The V segment lost 6 bases and the J segment 3 bases; nucleotides outside the gene matches: 5. Based on the CDR3 plus reference TRBV2 and TRBJ2-7, the full variable domain is EPEVTQTPSHQVTQMGQEVILRCVPISNHLYFYWYRQILGQKVEFLVSFYNNEISEKSEIFDDQFSVERPDGSNFTLKIRSTKLEDSAMYFCASSPGGIYEQYFGPGTRLTVT.

Worth noting for this clonotype: One end of the junction varies from germline; a read error may be responsible. The chain uses TRBV20-1 and TRBJ2-4; D is unclear. Germline CDR1 DFQATT, CDR2 SNEGSKA (reference sequence). This CDR3 has 15 residues. CDR3 bases: TGCAGTGCCGCACCAGCTGGGCAACCCAAAGACATTCAGTACTTC. It translates to CSAAPAGQPKDIQYF.

The V and J genes are TRBV12-3 or TRBV12-4 and TRBJ1-6, with 8 bases lining up with TRBD1. Trimming at V came to 4 bases and at J to 4 bases, leaving 3 bases not matched to a gene. The length of the CDR3 is 15 residues. The CDR3 sequence: CASSSGGGYNSPLHF. CDR3 bases: TGTGCCAGCAGTTCAGGGGGCGGGTATAATTCACCCCTCCACTTT.

The chain combines TRBV11-2 with TRBJ2-2; 8 bases match TRBD2. This CDR3 spans 20 amino acids. V was pared by 3 bases and J by 4 bases, with 19 bases of the junction left unmatched. Germline CDR1 reads SGHAT; CDR2 reads FQNNGV. This chain's CDR3 is CASSFGGKRGSPLGTGELFF. Written as DNA, the CDR3 is TGTGCCAGCAGCTTTGGTGGGAAGCGGGGGTCCCCTTTGGGCACCGGGGAGCTGTTTTTT.

The J gene is TRBJ2-3, the V gene TRBV5-5; a possible D gene is TRBD2 (5 bases). The CDR3 is 15 residues long. Trimming stripped 5 bases from V and 0 bases from J, with 13 bases between. Germline CDR1 reads SGHKS; CDR2 reads YYEKEE (reference sequence). The chain's CDR3 is CASSLDWASTDTQYF. The CDR3 nucleotides are TGTGCCAGCAGTCTGGACTGGGCTAGCACAGATACGCAGTATTTT. Full variable domain (rest looked up from reference TRBV5-5 and TRBJ2-3): DAGVTQSPTHLIKTRGQQVTLRCSPISGHKSVSWYQQVLGQGPQFIFQYYEKEERGRGNFPDRFSARQFPNYSSELNVNALLLGDSALYLCASSLDWASTDTQYFGPGTRLTVL.

V usage is TRBV11-2 and J usage is TRBJ2-5; 8 bases fit TRBD2. The J segment lost 4 bases and the V segment lost 3 bases, leaving 25 bases of the junction unmatched. This CDR3 is 21 amino acids long. Germline V gene sequence: CDR1 SGHAT, CDR2 FQNNGV. The CDR3 bases are TGTGCCAGCAGCTTCCTATTCCCGGGACTAGTGGGAAGGAATATGGGAGAGACCCAGTACTTC. Its protein product is CASSFLFPGLVGRNMGETQYF.